The next 6 T cell receptor beta chains were all read from a single sample in a study of regulatory T cells in long-lasting Graves disease. Time point reported: newly diagnosed GD, antithyroid drugs for less than 3 months. The TCR library used RNA extracted from PBMCs. Relying on iRepertoire HTBI primers and Arm-PCR of CDR3 regions, the team built TCR beta libraries. Each CDR3 protein is one row after TCRdb ran MiXCR on the multiplex PCR reads. Found here are a few hundred thousand distinct CDR3 sequences, 15% to 20% of them singletons; the top ten hold roughly 27%. These same data were also listed under a study on T cells in Graves' hyperthyroidism and ophthalmopathy.

Sequencing used peripheral blood mononuclear cells (PBMCs), obtained at new diagnosis, from a patient treated with antithyroid drugs. The receptors derive from a man aged 35 to 55 with Graves disease.

This clonotype was recorded a few times. This rearrangement joins TRBV4-3 to TRBJ2-7; D possibly corresponds to TRBD2 (5 bases). The CDR3 is 16 residues long. Germline CDR1 is LGHNA and CDR2 is YSLEER. With 1 base removed from V and 3 bases from J, the gap between germline ends came to 16 bases. CDR3 in DNA: TGCGCCAGCAGCCAAGGGCCCCAGCCCGCGGGCTACGAGCAGTACTTC. This codes for CASSQGPQPAGYEQYF.

For the CDR3, the DNA is TGTGCCAGCTCACCACCATGGGTGGGTAGCAATCAGCCCCAGCATTTT. Encoded protein: CASSPPWVGSNQPQHF. The rearrangement uses TRBV18 and TRBJ1-5, with D unresolved. CDR1 is KGHSH, CDR2 LQKENI, per germline. The V end was cut by 0 bases, the J end by 0 bases, with 9 bases between. CDR3 size: 16 residues. Based on the CDR3 plus reference TRBV18 and TRBJ1-5, the full variable domain is NAGVMQNPRHLVRRRGQEARLRCSPMKGHSHVYWYRQLPEEGLKFMVYLQKENIIDESGMPKERFSAEFPKEGPSILRIQQVVRGDSAAYFCASSPPWVGSNQPQHFGDGTRLSIL.

The J gene is TRBJ1-5, the V gene TRBV6-5; maybe TRBD1 (5 bases). V was cut by 0 bases and J by 3 bases, with 6 bases left in between. This CDR3 contains 14 residues. The germline V gene has CDR1 MNHEY and CDR2 SVGAGI. The CDR3 spells CASSYSGHNQPQHF. The CDR3 DNA follows: TGTGCCAGCAGTTACTCGGGGCACAATCAGCCCCAGCATTTT.

This clonotype was observed at least ten times. The chain couples TRBV11-3 to TRBJ2-1; D is possibly TRBD2 (6 bases). The CDR3 covers 14 residues. Looked up from germline, CDR1 is SGHNT and CDR2 is YENEEA. Trimming removed 0 bases from V and 9 bases from J, with 12 bases in between. The CDR3 DNA follows: TGTGCCAGCAGCTTAGAGTTCCTGGAGGGTGAGCAGTTCTTC. Protein product: CASSLEFLEGEQFF.

Worth noting for this clonotype: It is likely a read error: a sequence one base away is far more abundant. The gene calls are TRBV2 and TRBJ2-1; D may be TRBD1 or TRBD2 (6 bases each). CDR1 is SNHLY and CDR2 is FYNNEI in the germline V gene. The CDR3 length is 14 residues. Trimming removed 7 bases at V and 10 bases at J, with 20 bases between. The CDR3 sequence: CASKAGHGTYEQFF. CDR3 nucleotide sequence: TGTGCCAGCAAGGCGGGACACGGAACCTACGAGCAGTTCTTC.

The sample holds many counts of this clonotype. Germline is not matched at one junction end, which may reflect a read error. The chain couples TRBV11-3 to TRBJ1-4; possible D gene TRBD1, 5 bases. Germline V gene sequence: CDR1 SGHNT, CDR2 YENEEA. This CDR3 is built from 12 residues. Here the CDR3 DNA reads TGTGCCAGCAGCCTGGGGGGGAGCCCCCTGGCCTTT. It yields the protein CASSLGGSPLAF.